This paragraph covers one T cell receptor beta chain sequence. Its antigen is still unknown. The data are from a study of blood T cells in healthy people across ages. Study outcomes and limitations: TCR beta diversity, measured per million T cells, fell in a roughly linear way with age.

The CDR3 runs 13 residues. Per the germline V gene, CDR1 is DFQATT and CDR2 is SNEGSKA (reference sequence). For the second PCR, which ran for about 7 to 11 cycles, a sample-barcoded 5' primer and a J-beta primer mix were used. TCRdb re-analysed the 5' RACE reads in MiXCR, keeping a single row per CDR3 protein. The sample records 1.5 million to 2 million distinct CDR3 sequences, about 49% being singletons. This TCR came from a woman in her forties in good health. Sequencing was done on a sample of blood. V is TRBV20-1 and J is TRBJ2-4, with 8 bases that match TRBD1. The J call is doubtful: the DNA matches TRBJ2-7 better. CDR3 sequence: CSASNRGFYEQYF. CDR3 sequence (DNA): TGCAGTGCTAGTAACAGGGGGTTCTACGAGCAGTACTTC.